The T cell receptor beta chain described here comes from a study of T cells in Graves' hyperthyroidism and ophthalmopathy. In the study overall: Initial diagnosis, before any treatment, was when peripheral blood was collected. General study points: Blood samples included most of the expanded thyroid clonotypes exceeding 0.001. Ophthalmopathy, as predicted by the model, came a median about seven months after the prediction.

RNA transcripts provided the source from which TCR beta CDR3 regions were amplified. An initial round of RT-PCR targeting the TCR CDR3 relied on the HTBI primer set. TCRdb called the multiplex PCR reads again in MiXCR, with one record for every CDR3 protein. The sample includes about 360,000 distinct CDR3 sequences, roughly an eighth seen only once; the top ten take about 9.1%. The V gene lost 8 bases and the J gene lost 3 bases, with 27 bases spanning the gap. CDR3 size: 18 residues. CDR1 is KGHDR and CDR2 is SFDVKD in the germline V gene. This clonotype was observed many times. Its specificity is unknown.

Sequencing was carried out using blood. The clonotype originates from a woman between 18 and 29 years old with Graves' hyperthyroidism. V usage is TRBV24-1 and J usage is TRBJ1-1, with D possibly matching TRBD1 (5 bases). In DNA form, the CDR3 reads TGTGCCACCACGAAAAAGGGCCCAGGGACCTTAGGGGACACTGAAGCTTTCTTT. Amino acid sequence: CATTKKGPGTLGDTEAFF.